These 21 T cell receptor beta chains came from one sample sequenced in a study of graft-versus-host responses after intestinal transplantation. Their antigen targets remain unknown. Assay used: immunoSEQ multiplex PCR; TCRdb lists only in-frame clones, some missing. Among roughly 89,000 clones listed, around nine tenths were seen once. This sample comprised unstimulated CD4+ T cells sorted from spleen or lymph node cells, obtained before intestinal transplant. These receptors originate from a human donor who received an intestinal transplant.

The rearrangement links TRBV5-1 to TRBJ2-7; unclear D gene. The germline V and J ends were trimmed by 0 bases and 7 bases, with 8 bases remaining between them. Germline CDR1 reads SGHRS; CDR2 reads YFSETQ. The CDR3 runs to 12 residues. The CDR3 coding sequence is TGCGCCAGCAGCTTGGCGACTGGGGAGCAGTACTTC. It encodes CASSLATGEQYF.

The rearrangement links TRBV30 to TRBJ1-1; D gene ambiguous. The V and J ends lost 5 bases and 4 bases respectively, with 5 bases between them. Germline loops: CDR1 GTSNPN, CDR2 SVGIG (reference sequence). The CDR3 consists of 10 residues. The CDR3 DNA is TGTGCCTGGGCGGGCACTGAAGCTTTCTTT. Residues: CAWAGTEAFF. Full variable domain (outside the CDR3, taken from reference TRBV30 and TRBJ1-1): SQTIHQWPATLVQPVGSPLSLECTVEGTSNPNLYWYRQAAGRGLQLLFYSVGIGQISSEVPQNLSASRPQDRQFILSSKKLLLSDSGFYLCAWAGTEAFFGQGTRLTVV.

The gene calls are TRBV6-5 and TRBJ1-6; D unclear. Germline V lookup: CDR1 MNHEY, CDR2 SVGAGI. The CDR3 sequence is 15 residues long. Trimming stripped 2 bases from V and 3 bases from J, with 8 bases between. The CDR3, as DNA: TGTGCCAGCAGTTACACAGAGAGCTATAATTCACCCCTCCACTTT. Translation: CASSYTESYNSPLHF.

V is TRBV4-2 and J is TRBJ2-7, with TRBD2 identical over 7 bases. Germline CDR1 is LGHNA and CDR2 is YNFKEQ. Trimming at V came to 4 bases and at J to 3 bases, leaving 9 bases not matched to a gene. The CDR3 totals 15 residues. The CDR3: CASSRVWSGNYEQYF. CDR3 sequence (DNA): TGTGCCAGCAGCCGAGTCTGGAGCGGGAACTACGAGCAGTACTTC.

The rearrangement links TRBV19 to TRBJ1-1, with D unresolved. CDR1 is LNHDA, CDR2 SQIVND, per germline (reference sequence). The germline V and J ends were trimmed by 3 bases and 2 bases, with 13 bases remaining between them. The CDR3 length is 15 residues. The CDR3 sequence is CASSISPGINTEAFF. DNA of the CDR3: TGTGCCAGTAGTATTAGCCCTGGAATTAACACTGAAGCTTTCTTT.

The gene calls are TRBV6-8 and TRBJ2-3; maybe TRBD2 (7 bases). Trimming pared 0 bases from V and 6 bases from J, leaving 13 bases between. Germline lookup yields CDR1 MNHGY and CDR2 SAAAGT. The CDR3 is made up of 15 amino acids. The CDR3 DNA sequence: TGTGCCAGCAGTTACTCATCCCGGGGGGCCGATACGCAGTATTTT. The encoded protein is CASSYSSRGADTQYF.

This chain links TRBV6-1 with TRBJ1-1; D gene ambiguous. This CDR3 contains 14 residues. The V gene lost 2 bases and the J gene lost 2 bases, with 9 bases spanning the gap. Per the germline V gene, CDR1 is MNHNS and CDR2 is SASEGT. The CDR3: CASSENTANTEAFF. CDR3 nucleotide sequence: TGTGCCAGCAGTGAAAATACAGCCAACACTGAAGCTTTCTTT.

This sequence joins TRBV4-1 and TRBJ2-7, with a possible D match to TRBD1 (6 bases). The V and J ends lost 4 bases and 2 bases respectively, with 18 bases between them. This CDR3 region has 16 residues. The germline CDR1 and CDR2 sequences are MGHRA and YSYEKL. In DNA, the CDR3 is TGCGCCAGCAGCCGGATACAGGGTTTTAATGCCTACGAGCAGTACTTC. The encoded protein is CASSRIQGFNAYEQYF.

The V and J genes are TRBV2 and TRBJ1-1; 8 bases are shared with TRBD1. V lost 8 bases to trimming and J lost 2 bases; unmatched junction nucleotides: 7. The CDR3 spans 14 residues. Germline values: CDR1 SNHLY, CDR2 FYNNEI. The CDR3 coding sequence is TGTGCCAGCGGGACAGGAAGACTTAACACTGAAGCTTTCTTT. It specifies CASGTGRLNTEAFF.

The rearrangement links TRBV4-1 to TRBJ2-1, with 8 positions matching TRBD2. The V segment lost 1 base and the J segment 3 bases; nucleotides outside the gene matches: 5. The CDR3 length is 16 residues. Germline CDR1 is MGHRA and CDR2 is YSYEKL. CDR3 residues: CASSQGERGIYNEQFF. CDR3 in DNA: TGCGCCAGCAGCCAAGGGGAGCGGGGGATCTACAATGAGCAGTTCTTC.

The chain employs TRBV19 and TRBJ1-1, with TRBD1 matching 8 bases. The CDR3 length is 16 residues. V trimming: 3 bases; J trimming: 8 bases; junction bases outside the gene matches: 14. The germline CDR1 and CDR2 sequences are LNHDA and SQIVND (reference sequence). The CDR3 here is CASSIPPTGQVEEAFF. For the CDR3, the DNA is TGTGCCAGTAGTATCCCACCTACGGGACAGGTTGAGGAAGCTTTCTTT.

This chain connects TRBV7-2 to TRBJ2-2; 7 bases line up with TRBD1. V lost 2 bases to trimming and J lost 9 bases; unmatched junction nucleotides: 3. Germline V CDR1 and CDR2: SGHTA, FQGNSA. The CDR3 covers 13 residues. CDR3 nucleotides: TGTGCCAGCAGCTTATACAGGGGCTGGGAGCTGTTTTTT. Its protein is CASSLYRGWELFF.

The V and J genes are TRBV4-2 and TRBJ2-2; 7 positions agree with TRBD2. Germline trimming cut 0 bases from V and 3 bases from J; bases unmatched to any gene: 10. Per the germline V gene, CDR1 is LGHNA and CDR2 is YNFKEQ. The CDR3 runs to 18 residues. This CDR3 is CASSQEAGKDGDTGELFF. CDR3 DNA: TGTGCCAGCAGCCAAGAAGCGGGAAAGGACGGTGACACCGGGGAGCTGTTTTTT.

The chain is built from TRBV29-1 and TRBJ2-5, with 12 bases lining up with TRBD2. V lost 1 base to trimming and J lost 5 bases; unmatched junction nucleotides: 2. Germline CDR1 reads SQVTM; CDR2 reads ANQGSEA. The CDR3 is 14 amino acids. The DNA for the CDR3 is TGCAGCGTTGAAGGCACTAGCGGGAGGGAGACCCAGTACTTC. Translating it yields CSVEGTSGRETQYF.

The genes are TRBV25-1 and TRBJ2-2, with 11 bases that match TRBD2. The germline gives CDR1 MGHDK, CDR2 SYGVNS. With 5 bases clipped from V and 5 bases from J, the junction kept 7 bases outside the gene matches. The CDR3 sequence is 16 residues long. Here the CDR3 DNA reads TGTGCCAGCAGTTCACCGACTAGCGGGACGACCGGGGAGCTGTTTTTT. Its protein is CASSSPTSGTTGELFF.

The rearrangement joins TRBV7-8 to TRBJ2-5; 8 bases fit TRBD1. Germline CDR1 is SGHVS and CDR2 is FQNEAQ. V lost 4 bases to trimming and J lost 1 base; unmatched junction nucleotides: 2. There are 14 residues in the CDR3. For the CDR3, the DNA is TGTGCCAGCAGCTCAGGGGGCGGCCAAGAGACCCAGTACTTC. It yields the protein CASSSGGGQETQYF.

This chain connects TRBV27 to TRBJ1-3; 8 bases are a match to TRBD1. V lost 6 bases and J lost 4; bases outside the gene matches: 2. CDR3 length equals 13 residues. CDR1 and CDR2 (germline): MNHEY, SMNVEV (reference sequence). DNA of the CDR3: TGTGCCAGCAGCAGGGGGCACGGAAACACCATATATTTT. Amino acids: CASSRGHGNTIYF.

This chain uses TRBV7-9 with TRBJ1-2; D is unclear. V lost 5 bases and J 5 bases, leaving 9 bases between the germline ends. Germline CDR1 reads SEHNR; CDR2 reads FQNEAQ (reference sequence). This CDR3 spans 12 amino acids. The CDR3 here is CASSPTGYGYTF. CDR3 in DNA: TGTGCCAGCAGCCCGACTGGATATGGCTACACCTTC.

The CDR3 DNA reads TGTGCCTGGAGTGTTGCGGTTTGGAGCACCGGGGAGCTGTTTTTT. Its protein product is CAWSVAVWSTGELFF. The chain carries TRBV30 and TRBJ2-2, with D unclear. The V end was cut by 0 bases, the J end by 4 bases, with 12 bases between. Germline CDR1 reads GTSNPN; CDR2 reads SVGIG (reference sequence). The CDR3 has 15 amino acids.

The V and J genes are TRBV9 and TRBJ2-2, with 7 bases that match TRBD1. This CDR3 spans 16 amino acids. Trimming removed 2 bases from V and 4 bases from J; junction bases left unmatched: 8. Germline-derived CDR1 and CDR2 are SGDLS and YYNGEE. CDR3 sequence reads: CASSVITGATTGELFF. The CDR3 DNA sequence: TGTGCCAGCAGCGTTATAACAGGGGCGACCACCGGGGAGCTGTTTTTT.

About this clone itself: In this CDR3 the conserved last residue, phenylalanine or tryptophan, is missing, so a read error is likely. The CDR3 protein is CASNNGGSTDTQYL. The DNA for the CDR3 is TGCGCCAGCAATAACGGGGGGAGCACAGATACGCAGTATCTT. This chain uses TRBV5-1 with TRBJ2-3; 7 nucleotides line up with TRBD2. J was trimmed by 0 bases and V by 6 bases; bases with no gene match: 4. Germline CDR1 is SGHRS and CDR2 is YFSETQ. The CDR3 has 14 amino acids.